This T cell receptor (beta chain) was documented in a study of blood T cell repertoires in COVID-19 (dated by TCRdb to the early 2020s). Some background on the complete study: Samples covering the acute and convalescent phases of COVID-19 were provided by collaborators in the United States, Italy and Spain. HLA class I and class II types, where available, came from metadata supplied by the sample provider rather than from assay-based typing. Nearly every sample came with metadata listing a de-identified subject ID, COVID-19 status, age in years and sex. The samples were drawn from two sources: the first 160 participants of the ongoing ImmuneRACE study, and 1,254 subjects contributed by 6 global collaborators. The dataset comprised deeply sampled blood TCRbeta repertoires from subjects exposed to, actively infected with, or recovered from COVID-19. A freely available public database, intended as a resource for researchers studying the immune response to SARS-CoV-2, is where the repertoires were released. The material from the prospective study consisted of cDNA or gDNA derived from T cells, B-cell-depleted T cells, or PBMCs.

Sequences SGDLS (CDR1) and YYNGEE (CDR2) are obtained from the germline V gene. The CDR3 goes from the cysteine to the phenylalanine over 14 residues. This entry keeps only the CDR3 DNA: 42 bases, framed from base 1. The V end loses 3 bases and the J end loses 2 bases, and a stretch of 11 bases separates them. Here is what the overall study found, with its caveats: Clinical and demographic metadata were provided uncurated, with the amount varying by source and participant.

The immunoSEQ Assay, a bias-controlled multiplex PCR, was used to amplify TCRbeta CDR3 regions from genomic DNA. From the authors' description of their analysis: The number of nucleated cells in each sample was estimated from the amplification of reference gene primers within the assay. Sequence reads were collapsed and filtered to measure the absolute abundance of every unique TCRbeta CDR3 rearrangement. Productive Simpson clonality was computed per sample as the square root of Simpson's diversity index over productive rearrangements. TCRdb retrieved this table from immuneACCESS and kept in-frame rearrangements only. Not all clones are present; in checked studies, unresolved V genes account for under half, and no reason is known for the remainder. V and J calls and clone size are as listed in that table; D and trimming were resolved from the DNA. This sample lists 200,000 to 250,000 clones; around 80% were detected once. The ten biggest clones cover over 9.5% of the sample.

Collaborating institutions collected whole blood in K2EDTA tubes following their own protocols. For TCRbeta analysis, collaborators shipped samples in one of three forms: frozen whole blood, isolated PBMCs, or DNA extracted from either of those sample types. In the case of this clone: This receptor's antigen is unknown. Base quality data are lacking; no much larger clone is found one base away.

The receptor's source is a woman aged 40 to 50 with acute or convalescent COVID-19. The sequence joins TRBV9 to TRBJ1-2; possibly the D gene is TRBD1, per 5 matching bases. Sequencing input: peripheral blood. The CDR3 reads CASSAQAGNYGYTF. In nucleotides, the sequence is TGTGCCAGCAGCGCACAAGCAGGGAACTATGGCTACACCTTC.